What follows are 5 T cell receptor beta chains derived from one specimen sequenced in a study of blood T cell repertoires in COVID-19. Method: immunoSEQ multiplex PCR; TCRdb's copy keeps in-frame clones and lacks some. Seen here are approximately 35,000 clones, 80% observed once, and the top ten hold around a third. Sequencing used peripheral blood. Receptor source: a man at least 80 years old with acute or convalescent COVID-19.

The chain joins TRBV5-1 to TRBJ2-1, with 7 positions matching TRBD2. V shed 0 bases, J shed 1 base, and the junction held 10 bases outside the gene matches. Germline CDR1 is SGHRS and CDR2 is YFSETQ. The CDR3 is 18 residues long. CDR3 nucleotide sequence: TGCGCCAGCAGCTTGGCCGGCGGACTAGAGAGGTCCTACAATGAGCAGTTCTTC. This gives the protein CASSLAGGLERSYNEQFF.

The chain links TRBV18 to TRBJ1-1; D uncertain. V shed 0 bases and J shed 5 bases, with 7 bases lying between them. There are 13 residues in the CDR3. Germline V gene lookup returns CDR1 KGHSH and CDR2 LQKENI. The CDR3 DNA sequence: TGTGCCAGCTCACCACCGCGGCGGACTGAAGCTTTCTTT. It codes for CASSPPRRTEAFF.

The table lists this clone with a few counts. CDR3 DNA: TGTGCCAGCAGCTCAGATAGCAATCAGCCCCAGCATTTT. The encoded protein is CASSSDSNQPQHF. This chain connects TRBV7-2 to TRBJ1-5; D not certain. This CDR3 contains 13 residues. Germline CDR1 and CDR2: SGHTA and FQGNSA. Trimming cost V 4 bases and J 0 bases, with 4 bases left between them. Using reference TRBV7-2 and TRBJ1-5 for the parts outside the CDR3, the full variable domain is GAGVSQSPSNKVTEKGKDVELRCDPISGHTALYWYRQSLGQGLEFLIYFQGNSAPDKSGLPSDRFSAERTGGSVSTLTIQRTQQEDSAVYLCASSSDSNQPQHFGDGTRLSIL.

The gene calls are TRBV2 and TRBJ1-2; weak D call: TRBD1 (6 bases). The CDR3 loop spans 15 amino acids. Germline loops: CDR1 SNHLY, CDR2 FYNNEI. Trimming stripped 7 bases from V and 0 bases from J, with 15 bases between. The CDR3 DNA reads TGTGCCAGCACCCAGGGGCGACGAACTAACTATGGCTACACCTTC. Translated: CASTQGRRTNYGYTF.

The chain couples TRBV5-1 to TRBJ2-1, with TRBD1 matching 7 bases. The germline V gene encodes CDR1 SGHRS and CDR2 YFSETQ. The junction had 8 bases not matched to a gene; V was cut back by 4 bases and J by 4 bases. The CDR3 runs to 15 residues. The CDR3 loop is CASSPTGQVYNEQFF. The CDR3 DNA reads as TGCGCCAGCAGCCCCACAGGACAGGTATACAATGAGCAGTTCTTC. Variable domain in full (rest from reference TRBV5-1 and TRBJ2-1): KAGVTQTPRYLIKTRGQQVTLSCSPISGHRSVSWYQQTPGQGLQFLFEYFSETQRNKGNFPGRFSGRQFSNSRSEMNVSTLELGDSALYLCASSPTGQVYNEQFFGPGTRLTVL.